This section outlines one T cell receptor beta chain sequence together with its context. The method was immunoSEQ multiplex PCR; TCRdb's version includes in-frame clones alone and lacks a portion of them. The sample holds 40,000 to 45,000 clones, about 75% seen once. These data belong to a study of control samples from healthy donors and cancer patients. Trimming pared 4 bases from V and 0 bases from J, leaving 10 bases between. Germline CDR1 reads SGHVS; CDR2 reads FQNEAQ. CDR3 length equals 14 residues. The sample comprised formalin-fixed, paraffin-embedded tissue. This receptor was obtained from a male donor with melanoma. The gene calls are TRBV7-8 and TRBJ2-7; tentative D call: TRBD1 (6 bases). The CDR3 bases are TGTGCCAGCAGCTCCGACAGGAACTCCTACGAGCAGTACTTC. Translation: CASSSDRNSYEQYF.